This passage covers 24 T cell receptor beta chains from one sample sequenced in a study of blood T cell repertoires in COVID-19 (dated by TCRdb to between 2020 and 2021). Library method: the immunoSEQ multiplex PCR assay. TCRdb obtained this table from immuneACCESS and retained in-frame rearrangements with V and J assigned. These tables miss some clones; where compared with another copy, unresolved V genes account for less than half of the shortfall, and the remainder is unexplained. The sample table holds about 120,000 clones, of which more than 80% were seen once. The top ten clones comprise around 30% of the sample. The specimen was peripheral blood. The origin of the receptors is a man aged 70-80 years with active or convalescent COVID-19.

This sequence joins TRBV5-1 and TRBJ2-5, with D possibly matching TRBD1 (6 bases). Trimming shortened V by 2 bases and J by 4 bases, and 12 bases separated the two germline ends. This CDR3 has 14 amino acids. From germline, CDR1 is SGHRS and CDR2 YFSETQ. The CDR3 DNA reads TGCGCCAGCAGCTTCCGGACAGAAGGAGAGACCCAGTACTTC. It yields the protein CASSFRTEGETQYF.

The V call is TRBV10-3, the J call TRBJ2-3; D is undetermined. Trimming pared 3 bases from V and 2 bases from J, leaving 12 bases between. The CDR3 runs to 15 residues. Germline assignment: CDR1 ENHRY and CDR2 SYGVKD. The CDR3 loop is CAISESRTYTDTQYF. The CDR3 DNA follows: TGTGCCATCAGTGAAAGTCGAACCTACACAGATACGCAGTATTTT.

The chain has TRBV27 and TRBJ2-2, with 9 bases fitting TRBD1. The CDR3 loop spans 16 amino acids. Trimming removed 7 bases from V and 3 bases from J; junction bases left unmatched: 9. The V gene's germline CDR1 is MNHEY and CDR2 SMNVEV (reference sequence). The CDR3 nucleotides read TGTGCCAGCACCTCGGGGGGACAGGGTTACACCGGGGAGCTGTTTTTT. Translating gives CASTSGGQGYTGELFF.

The chain has TRBV11-3 and TRBJ2-1; 11 bases map to TRBD2. The CDR3 extends over 15 amino acids. With 4 bases clipped from V and 3 bases from J, the junction kept 2 bases outside the gene matches. CDR1 and CDR2 from the germline V gene are SGHNT and YENEEA. The CDR3 DNA reads TGTGCCAGCAGCTCTCTAGCGGGGGGCTACAATGAGCAGTTCTTC. It specifies CASSSLAGGYNEQFF.

The chain is built from TRBV29-1 and TRBJ1-1; D uncertain. V lost 1 base to trimming and J lost 1 base, with 4 bases between them. There are 12 residues in the CDR3. CDR1 SQVTM and CDR2 ANQGSEA come from the germline V gene. As DNA, the CDR3 is TGCAGCGTTGAAGTAGCGAACACTGAAGCTTTCTTT. The encoded protein is CSVEVANTEAFF.

The rearrangement joins TRBV28 to TRBJ2-1; TRBD2 matches 13 bases. This CDR3 has 15 residues. Germline assignment: CDR1 MDHEN and CDR2 SYDVKM. V shed 7 bases and J 7 bases; nucleotides not matched to a gene: 7. The CDR3 region is CASTRWTSGSNEQFF. The CDR3 DNA follows: TGTGCCAGCACCAGGTGGACTAGCGGGAGTAATGAGCAGTTCTTC.

The chain combines TRBV4-2 with TRBJ2-2; 10 bases align to TRBD2. CDR1 LGHNA and CDR2 YNFKEQ come from the germline V gene. J gave up 5 bases and V 0 bases, and 6 bases lay outside the gene matches. The CDR3 is 17 amino acids. For the CDR3, the DNA is TGTGCCAGCAGCCAAGATGACCTAGCGGGAGTAACCGGGGAGCTGTTTTTT. The encoded protein is CASSQDDLAGVTGELFF.

This chain joins TRBV10-1 and TRBJ2-1; D remains ambiguous. Trimming pared 4 bases from V and 6 bases from J, leaving 19 bases between. This CDR3 is 16 amino acids long. Per germline, CDR1 WNHNN and CDR2 SYGVQD (reference sequence). The CDR3 reads CASSVPRKSSPNEQFF. CDR3 sequence (DNA): TGCGCCAGCAGTGTCCCCCGTAAAAGTAGTCCCAATGAGCAGTTCTTC.

The chain uses TRBV10-3 and TRBJ1-1; the D is unclear. Trimming removed 3 bases from V and 2 bases from J, with 13 bases in between. CDR1 and CDR2 from the germline V gene are ENHRY and SYGVKD. The CDR3 loop spans 15 amino acids. Written as DNA, the CDR3 is TGTGCCATCAGTGAATTAAATACAGCAAACACTGAAGCTTTCTTT. Encoded protein: CAISELNTANTEAFF.

The CDR3 loop reads CASSLPDSYGYTF. The CDR3 DNA reads TGTGCCAGCAGCTTACCGGACAGCTATGGCTACACCTTC. V and J are TRBV7-9 and TRBJ1-2; the D gene is possibly TRBD1 (6 bases). The germline V gene has CDR1 SEHNR and CDR2 FQNEAQ (reference sequence). CDR3 size: 13 residues. V was clipped by 2 bases and J by 4 bases, with 8 bases between them.

The gene calls are TRBV25-1 and TRBJ2-3, with a weak D call TRBD2 (6 bases). Germline values: CDR1 MGHDK, CDR2 SYGVNS. The germline V and J ends were trimmed by 4 bases and 2 bases, with 16 bases remaining between them. The CDR3 spans 16 residues. CDR3 sequence: CASSALGLAITDTQYF. The DNA for the CDR3 is TGTGCCAGCAGTGCCCTAGGGCTAGCGATCACAGATACGCAGTATTTT.

The chain links TRBV4-1 to TRBJ1-2; the match to TRBD1 covers 7 bases. CDR3 length: 16 amino acids. From germline, CDR1 is MGHRA and CDR2 YSYEKL. The V and J ends lost 1 base and 0 bases, in that order; junction bases with no gene match: 5. For the CDR3, the DNA is TGCGCCAGCAGCCAAGGGGACAGAGAAACTAACTATGGCTACACCTTC. The encoded protein is CASSQGDRETNYGYTF.

The chain is built from TRBV6-5 and TRBJ1-1; D uncertain. This CDR3 contains 11 residues. Germline loops: CDR1 MNHEY, CDR2 SVGAGI. Trimming took off 7 bases at V and 4 bases at J, with 7 bases between the two ends. CDR3 protein: CASTSVTEAFF. The CDR3 DNA reads TGTGCCAGCACGTCGGTCACTGAAGCTTTCTTT.

J is TRBJ2-1 and V is TRBV27; 16 bases are shared with TRBD2. The ends lost 3 bases at V and 0 bases at J; junction bases unmatched: 8. This CDR3 comprises 20 residues. CDR1 MNHEY and CDR2 SMNVEV come from the germline V gene (reference sequence). The CDR3 region has the DNA TGTGCCAGCAGTTTCCGGGGACTAGCGGGAGGGCCGAGCTCCTACAATGAGCAGTTCTTC. Protein: CASSFRGLAGGPSSYNEQFF.

The chain employs TRBV6-4 and TRBJ2-2, with 10 bases that match TRBD1. The CDR3 runs 15 residues. From germline, CDR1 is MRHNA and CDR2 SNTAGT. V was clipped by 3 bases and J by 3 bases; unmatched bases: 1. The CDR3 bases are TGTGCCAGCAGTGAAGGGACAGGGGACACCGGGGAGCTGTTTTTT. Its protein is CASSEGTGDTGELFF.

The V call is TRBV9, the J call TRBJ2-3, with TRBD1 matching over 10 bases. V shed 0 bases and J 3 bases; nucleotides not matched to a gene: 13. CDR1 and CDR2 (germline): SGDLS, YYNGEE. The length of the CDR3 is 19 residues. CDR3 nucleotides: TGTGCCAGCAGCGTAGGGACAGGGGGGCAAGCGGGATTTACAGATACGCAGTATTTT. Translation: CASSVGTGGQAGFTDTQYF.

This chain links TRBV10-3 with TRBJ2-3; 14 bases fit TRBD2. The CDR3 length is 16 residues. J gave up 7 bases and V 6 bases, and 9 bases lay outside the gene matches. Germline values: CDR1 ENHRY, CDR2 SYGVKD. The CDR3: CAISPGTSGSHNTQYF. The CDR3 bases are TGTGCCATCAGCCCCGGGACTAGCGGGAGTCACAATACGCAGTATTTT.

The chain is built from TRBV6-5 and TRBJ1-6; tentatively, D is TRBD1 (5 bases). Germline V CDR1 and CDR2: MNHEY, SVGAGI. CDR3 length equals 15 residues. V was pared by 8 bases and J by 6 bases, with 17 bases between. CDR3 in DNA: TGTGCCAGCGGACAAGGACACGTCGGTAATTCACCCCTCCACTTT. Protein sequence: CASGQGHVGNSPLHF.

The genes are TRBV7-3 and TRBJ2-2; no firm D call. V lost 5 bases and J lost 4, with 8 bases in between. The CDR3 length is 13 residues. Germline V CDR1 and CDR2: SGHTA, FQGTGA. The CDR3 is CASSNGGTGELFF. The CDR3 coding sequence is TGTGCCAGCAGCAACGGTGGCACCGGGGAGCTGTTTTTT.

Here the CDR3 DNA reads TGTGCCAGCAGTCCCCCAGGCAGAACGGACATTCAGTACTTC. This gives the protein CASSPPGRTDIQYF. V gene TRBV27 combines with J gene TRBJ2-4, with D hard to call. There are 14 residues in the CDR3. Germline V gene sequence: CDR1 MNHEY, CDR2 SMNVEV (reference sequence). V was trimmed by 5 bases and J by 8 bases, leaving 16 bases between them.

The rearrangement links TRBV4-1 to TRBJ2-1; TRBD2 matches at 7 bases. Per the germline V gene, CDR1 is MGHRA and CDR2 is YSYEKL. With 0 bases clipped from V and 2 bases from J, the junction kept 7 bases outside the gene matches. The CDR3 loop spans 17 amino acids. The CDR3 sequence: CASSQESAGGTYNEQFF. CDR3 DNA: TGCGCCAGCAGCCAAGAGTCAGCCGGGGGGACCTACAATGAGCAGTTCTTC.

The chain joins TRBV10-3 to TRBJ2-7, with 9 bases that match TRBD1. This CDR3 region has 14 residues. V shed 1 base and J 6 bases; nucleotides not matched to a gene: 4. Germline V gene sequence: CDR1 ENHRY, CDR2 SYGVKD. This chain's CDR3 is CAISEFKDRGEQYF. The CDR3 nucleotides read TGTGCCATCAGTGAGTTCAAGGACAGGGGCGAGCAGTACTTC.

The genes are TRBV5-1 and TRBJ2-2, with D perhaps TRBD2 (5 bases). The CDR3 sequence is 14 residues long. V lost 0 bases, J lost 7 bases, and 10 bases lay in between. The germline V gene has CDR1 SGHRS and CDR2 YFSETQ. CDR3 in amino acids: CASSLGSGSGELFF. As DNA, the CDR3 is TGCGCCAGCAGCTTGGGGAGCGGTAGCGGGGAGCTGTTTTTT.

This clone was seen a few times. This chain links TRBV6-6 with TRBJ2-2; D gene ambiguous. Germline loops: CDR1 MNHNY, CDR2 SVGAGI (reference sequence). This CDR3 is 11 amino acids long. The V and J ends lost 9 bases and 0 bases respectively, with 2 bases between them. The CDR3 DNA reads TGTGCCAGTACGAACACCGGGGAGCTGTTTTTT. This codes for CASTNTGELFF.